Presented here are 10 T cell receptor beta chains from one specimen sequenced in a study of blood T cell repertoires in COVID-19. Only in-frame clones appear in the TCRdb table, and some are missing; sequencing was by immunoSEQ multiplex PCR. The sample holds 150,000 to 170,000 clones, about 86% seen once. The sequencing sample was made of PBMCs or T cells enriched from blood (not recorded which). The source is a man aged 50 or older who had recovered from COVID-19.

The V gene is TRBV11-2, the J gene TRBJ2-5; possibly TRBD2 for D (7 bases). V lost 1 base and J lost 1, with 16 bases in between. Germline CDR1 reads SGHAT; CDR2 reads FQNNGV. This CDR3 region has 17 residues. CDR3 DNA sequence: TGTGCCAGCAGCTTAGTTGGTCGGGGGGCTATCCAAGAGACCCAGTACTTC. It is translated as CASSLVGRGAIQETQYF.

The gene calls are TRBV5-1 and TRBJ1-4, with TRBD1 identical over 9 bases. The J segment lost 8 bases and the V segment lost 4 bases, leaving 12 bases of the junction unmatched. CDR3 length: 16 residues. CDR1 and CDR2 from the germline V gene are SGHRS and YFSETQ. CDR3 nucleotides: TGCGCCAGCAGCCCCACCGGACAGGGGATCGGCGAAAAACTGTTTTTT. Its translation: CASSPTGQGIGEKLFF.

The gene calls are TRBV5-8 and TRBJ2-1, with D tentatively TRBD2 (5 bases). V was clipped by 2 bases and J by 5 bases, with 14 bases between them. Germline CDR1 SGHTS, CDR2 YDEGEE. The CDR3 contains 15 residues. The CDR3 DNA follows: TGTGCCAGCAGCTTAGAGGGTTACAGTGACAATGAGCAGTTCTTC. This sequence encodes CASSLEGYSDNEQFF. The whole variable domain, remainder taken from reference TRBV5-8 and TRBJ2-1, is EAGVTQSPTHLIKTRGQQATLRCSPISGHTSVYWYQQALGLGLQFLLWYDEGEERNRGNFPPRFSGRQFPNYSSELNVNALELEDSALYLCASSLEGYSDNEQFFGPGTRLTVL.

The chain has TRBV5-6 and TRBJ1-2; TRBD1 agrees at 7 bases. The CDR3 consists of 14 residues. From germline, CDR1 is SGHDT and CDR2 YYEEEE. V trimming: 0 bases; J trimming: 5 bases; junction bases outside the gene matches: 4. The CDR3 DNA is TGTGCCAGCAGCTTGGCGGGACAGATTTATGGCTACACCTTC. This codes for CASSLAGQIYGYTF.

The genes are TRBV7-2 and TRBJ1-6; D is possibly TRBD1 (5 bases). V shed 1 base and J shed 6 bases, with 16 bases lying between them. Germline V gives CDR1 SGHTA, CDR2 FQGNSA. This CDR3 is 17 amino acids long. CDR3 loop: CASSLVGGVGANSPLHF. Here the CDR3 DNA reads TGTGCCAGCAGCTTAGTGGGGGGGGTCGGCGCTAATTCACCCCTCCACTTT.

The chain employs TRBV2 and TRBJ1-6; 10 bases line up with TRBD1. With V trimmed by 6 bases and J by 7 bases, 12 bases remained unmatched. Germline V gene sequence: CDR1 SNHLY, CDR2 FYNNEI. This CDR3 has 17 amino acids. In nucleotides, the CDR3 is TGTGCCAGCAGCGCGCATGGGACAGGGGTCGGGAATTCACCCCTCCACTTT. Its translation is CASSAHGTGVGNSPLHF.

This clone was recorded once. The rearrangement joins TRBV9 to TRBJ2-5, with TRBD2 matching 12 bases. Germline CDR1 is SGDLS and CDR2 is YYNGEE. CDR3 length: 16 residues. With 0 bases clipped from V and 4 bases from J, the junction kept 4 bases outside the gene matches. CDR3 DNA sequence: TGTGCCAGCAGCGTAGGGCCTAGCGGGGGGGGAGAGACCCAGTACTTC. Its translation is CASSVGPSGGGETQYF.

V and J are TRBV2 and TRBJ2-7, with 11 bases identical to TRBD2. The V segment lost 8 bases and the J segment 4 bases; nucleotides outside the gene matches: 4. Germline values: CDR1 SNHLY, CDR2 FYNNEI. This CDR3 has 13 residues. CDR3 bases: TGTGCCAGCCGTAGCGGGGGGGTATACGAGCAGTACTTC. Translated, it gives CASRSGGVYEQYF. The complete variable domain, with remaining parts taken from reference TRBV2 and TRBJ2-7, reads EPEVTQTPSHQVTQMGQEVILRCVPISNHLYFYWYRQILGQKVEFLVSFYNNEISEKSEIFDDQFSVERPDGSNFTLKIRSTKLEDSAMYFCASRSGGVYEQYFGPGTRLTVT.

By its share, this clone is medium-sized. The chain employs TRBV6-2 or TRBV6-3 and TRBJ1-5, with 7 nucleotides matching TRBD1. Germline CDR1 is MNHEY and CDR2 is SVGEGT. This CDR3 spans 16 amino acids. V shed 6 bases and J 0 bases; nucleotides not matched to a gene: 8. CDR3 bases: TGTGCCAGCAGCAGAGACAGGGTATATAGCAATCAGCCCCAGCATTTT. It translates to CASSRDRVYSNQPQHF.

This rearrangement joins TRBV9 to TRBJ2-7; 8 bases fit TRBD2. Losses at the gene ends were 0 bases for V and 4 bases for J; bases not matched to a gene: 9. There are 16 residues in the CDR3. The germline CDR1 and CDR2 sequences are SGDLS and YYNGEE. CDR3 nucleotides: TGTGCCAGCAGCGTAGAGGGAGCGGGGGCTGTTTACGAGCAGTACTTC. Translation: CASSVEGAGAVYEQYF.